This TCR beta chain was found in a study of blood T cell repertoires in COVID-19 (dated by TCRdb to 2020 to 2021). Notes on the research overall: The collaborator samples originated in the United States, Italy and Spain and spanned the acute and convalescent phases of COVID-19. The prospective study material was composed of cDNA or gDNA derived from T cells, B-cell-depleted T cells, or PBMCs. Deeply sampled blood TCRbeta repertoires from subjects exposed to, actively infected with, or recovered from COVID-19 were included in the dataset. The repertoires were released in a freely available public database meant as a resource for research on the immune response to SARS-CoV-2. The samples were drawn from two sources: the first 160 participants of the ongoing ImmuneRACE study, and 950 to 1,500 subjects contributed by 6 global collaborators. A de-identified subject ID, COVID-19 status, age in years and sex were almost always included in the sample metadata. Where available, HLA class I and class II types were taken from metadata supplied by the sample provider and were not determined by assay-based typing. The research as a whole found: Clinical and demographic metadata were provided uncurated, with the amount varying by source and participant.

Each collaborating institution followed its own protocols to collect whole blood in K2EDTA tubes. For TCRbeta analysis, collaborator samples were shipped as frozen whole blood, as isolated PBMCs, or as DNA extracted from either sample type. TCRbeta CDR3 regions were amplified from genomic DNA using the immunoSEQ Assay, a bias-controlled multiplex PCR. Processing in the source paper ran as follows. The number of nucleated cells in each sample was estimated by amplification of reference gene primers within the assay. To quantify the absolute abundance of each unique TCRbeta CDR3 rearrangement, sequence reads were collapsed and filtered. For each sample, productive Simpson clonality was calculated by taking the square root of Simpson's diversity index across productive rearrangements. The source is immuneACCESS, and TCRdb retained only in-frame sequences with V and J called. Part of the clones is not carried over; for the studies checked, unresolved V genes explain less than half of this, and the remainder is unexplained. That table gives V, J and clone size, and the DNA gave D and trimming. The sample profile shows 200,000 or so clones; approximately 86% of them were found once. The ten top clones hold around 1.9% of the sample.

Points on this clone: Its antigen has not been determined. Base quality data are lacking; no much larger clone is found one base away.

Spanning cysteine to phenylalanine, the CDR3 consists of 17 amino acids. The CDR3 DNA has 51 bases and is translated from base 1. For this chain, trimming is 5 bases at the V end and 1 base at the J end, and the number of junction bases without a gene match is 8. According to the germline V gene (reference sequence), CDR1 reads MNHNY and CDR2 reads SVGAGI. This chain joins TRBV6-6 to TRBJ2-7, with 13 middle bases fitting TRBD2. The sequence came from an older man with active or convalescent COVID-19. The sample comprised peripheral blood. The CDR3 region has the sequence CASSRTSGSIGSYEQYF. The nucleotide sequence is given as TGTGCCAGCAGTCGGACTAGCGGGAGCATCGGATCCTACGAGCAGTACTTC.